The sequence of this TCR beta chain was determined in a study of blood T cell repertoires in COVID-19. As for the study in general: Sample material is recorded as cDNA or gDNA derived from T cells, B-cell-depleted T cells, or PBMCs.

The table came from immunoSEQ multiplex PCR; TCRdb's copy has only in-frame clones and leaves some out. The repertoire holds about 100,000 clones, about 91% seen once, with roughly 4.6% in the top ten. The CDR3 contains 17 residues. Germline lookup yields CDR1 SGHDT and CDR2 YYEEEE. Trimming removed 0 bases at V and 8 bases at J, with 21 bases between. The material sequenced was peripheral blood. This receptor was taken from a human donor in a cohort sampled during active COVID-19. The chain joins TRBV5-6 to TRBJ2-1; D may be TRBD1 (5 bases). CDR3 nucleotides: TGTGCCAGCAGCTTGGCCGGTGGGCAGGGCGGATTGGATGAGCAGTTCTTC. Its translation: CASSLAGGQGGLDEQFF.